This T cell receptor beta chain is from a study of CD8 T cells in Susac syndrome (dated by TCRdb to between 2018 and 2020). Some background on the complete study: The study used repertoire sequencing to test whether antigen drove CD8+ T cell activation and differentiation in Susac syndrome. Findings and caveats that apply to the study as a whole: The number of individuals in the TCR sequencing and HLA analysis was recognized as being relatively small.

RNA was extracted with the RNeasy kit and about 0.5 to 1 ug was reverse transcribed using random hexamers. The immunoSEQ multiplex PCR assay, covering 54 Vbeta and 13 Jbeta segments, was used to amplify TCR beta CDR3 regions. PCR amplification bias was corrected by using a synthetic template baseline for primer optimization and computational correction. The published analysis was carried out like this. Reads were assigned to V, D and J genes according to IMGT and analyzed in immunoSEQ Analyzer, with only productive sequences retained. Clonality was computed as one minus Shannon entropy normalized by log2 of the number of productive unique sequences. For each patient and control, public and private clones were evaluated within the 100 most prevalent clones. Clones were defined as Susac-specific if absent from the healthy and MS cohorts, from 900 to 1,200 published viral clones and from other ImmuneACCESS disease sequences. TCRdb handled the public reads itself, with Q25 trimming in fastp and clone calling in MiXCR, and kept productive beta chains. CDR3 protein sequences are deduplicated, and each keeps its most common genes and DNA. These V and J calls are TCRdb output, not the study's own analysis. The sample table contains approximately 190,000 distinct CDR3 sequences; only one count was recorded for approximately 95% of them. The ten largest clones capture approximately 0.098% of the sample.

High-throughput TCR beta sequencing profiled peripheral blood CD8+ and CD4+ T cells from healthy donors, Susac syndrome patients and multiple sclerosis patients. Healthy donors were age- and sex-matched controls. Bulk CD8+ and CD4+ T cells were purified by magnetic negative isolation, whereas CD8+ TEMRA cells were enriched by FACS. Blood was collected in EDTA tubes and processed within 24 hours, with PBMCs isolated through density gradient centrifugation. PBMCs intended for TCR sequencing were frozen in liquid nitrogen and were later thawed in a 37 degrees C water bath. The sorted or isolated CD4+, CD8+ and CD8+ TEMRA cells had a purity of 90% or higher. Between the V and J ends, shortened by 4 bases and 6 bases respectively, the junction contains 10 bases. The CDR3 covers 12 residues, taking in both the cysteine and the phenylalanine. Solely the CDR3 DNA is kept, with 36 bases framed from the first base. The germline V gene specifies SGHDT as CDR1 and YYEEEE as CDR2.

With respect to this clonotype: Its antigen is currently not known. Base qualities are not recorded, but no much larger clone differs from it by a single base.

The sequence is built from TRBV5-6 and TRBJ1-1; TRBD1 might be the D gene, on 5 matching bases. The sequencing sample was made of CD4+ T cells from PBMCs. This clonotype originated in a human donor in good health. The DNA sequence is given as TGTGCCAGCAGCCAAACGACAGCTGAAGCTTTCTTT. This encodes CASSQTTAEAFF.